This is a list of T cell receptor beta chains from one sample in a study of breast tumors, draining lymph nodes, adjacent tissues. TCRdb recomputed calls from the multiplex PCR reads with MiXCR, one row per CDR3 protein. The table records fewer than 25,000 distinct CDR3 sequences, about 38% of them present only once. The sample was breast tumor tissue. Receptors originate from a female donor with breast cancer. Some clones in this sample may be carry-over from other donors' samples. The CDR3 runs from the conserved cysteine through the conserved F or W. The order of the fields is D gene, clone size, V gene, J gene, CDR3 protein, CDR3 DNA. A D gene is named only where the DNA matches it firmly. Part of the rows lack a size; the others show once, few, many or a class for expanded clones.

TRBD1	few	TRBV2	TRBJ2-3	CASSSQRRTGTTQYF	TGTGCCAGCAGCTCGCAGAGACGGACAGGGACCACGCAGTATTTT
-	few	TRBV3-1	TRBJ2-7	CASSQVSGTHEQYF	TGTGCCAGCAGCCAAGTTTCAGGAACCCACGAGCAGTACTTC
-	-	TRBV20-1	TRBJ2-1	CSARILVNEQFF	TGCAGTGCTAGAATACTAGTCAATGAGCAGTTCTTC
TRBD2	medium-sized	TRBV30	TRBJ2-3	CAWSRGLNTQYF	TGTGCCTGGAGTCGGGGACTAAATACGCAGTATTTT
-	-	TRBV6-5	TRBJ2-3	CASTPWESGTDTQYF	TGTGCCAGCACCCCCTGGGAGTCGGGCACAGATACGCAGTATTTT
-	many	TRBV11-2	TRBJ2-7	CASRGGNYEQYF	TGTGCCAGTAGGGGGGGCAACTACGAGCAGTACTTC
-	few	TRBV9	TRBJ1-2	CASSVNRARFILRPYGYTF	TGTGCCAGCAGCGTAAACAGGGCACGCTTCATACTACGCCCCTATGGCTACACCTTC
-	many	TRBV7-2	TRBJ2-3	CASSFLGHQTDTQYF	TGTGCCAGCAGCTTCCTGGGGCACCAGACAGATACGCAGTATTTT
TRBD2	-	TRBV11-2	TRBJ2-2	CASSWDRTGTSGGAYTGELFF	TGTGCCAGCAGCTGGGACAGGACCGGGACTAGCGGGGGGGCCTACACCGGGGAGCTGTTTTTT
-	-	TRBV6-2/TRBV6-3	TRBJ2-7	CASSQRASSYEQYF	TGTGCCAGCAGTCAACGGGCCAGCTCCTACGAGCAGTACTTC
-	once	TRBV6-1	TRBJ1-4	CASVKLRGGMDSEKLFF	TGTGCCAGCGTGAAGCTCCGTGGCGGGATGGATAGTGAAAAACTGTTTTTT
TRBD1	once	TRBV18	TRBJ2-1	CASSRQGENEQFF	TGTGCCAGCTCACGACAGGGGGAAAATGAGCAGTTCTTC
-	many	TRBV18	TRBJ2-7	CASSPQGGTQYF	TGTGCCAGCTCACCTCAAGGCGGGACGCAGTACTTC
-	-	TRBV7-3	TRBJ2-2	CASSVPAPFDTGELFF	TGTGCCAGCAGCGTCCCAGCCCCCTTTGACACCGGGGAGCTGTTTTTT
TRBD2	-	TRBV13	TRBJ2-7	CASSLFGGGSYEQYF	TGTGCCAGCAGCTTATTCGGCGGGGGGTCCTACGAGCAGTACTTC
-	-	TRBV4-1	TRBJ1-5	CASSQQPGQRLLGPQHF	TGCGCCAGCAGCCAGCAGCCGGGACAACGTTTGTTGGGGCCCCAGCATTTT